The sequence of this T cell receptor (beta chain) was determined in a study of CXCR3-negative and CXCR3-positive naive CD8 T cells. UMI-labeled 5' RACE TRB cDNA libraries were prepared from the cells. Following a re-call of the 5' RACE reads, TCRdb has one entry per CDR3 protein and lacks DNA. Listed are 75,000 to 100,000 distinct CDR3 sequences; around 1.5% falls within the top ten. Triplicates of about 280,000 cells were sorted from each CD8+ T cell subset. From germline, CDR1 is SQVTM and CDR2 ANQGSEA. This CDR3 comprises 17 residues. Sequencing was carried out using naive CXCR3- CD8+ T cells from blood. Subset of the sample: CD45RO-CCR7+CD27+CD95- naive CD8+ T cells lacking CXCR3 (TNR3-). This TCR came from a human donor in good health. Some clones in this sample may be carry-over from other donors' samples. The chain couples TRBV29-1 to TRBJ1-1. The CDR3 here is CSVGTAGLGGRNTEAFF.